These T cell receptor beta chains were read from a single sample in a study of T cells in Graves' hyperthyroidism and ophthalmopathy. MiXCR was run by TCRdb on the multiplex PCR reads, yielding one entry per CDR3 protein. This table has hundreds of thousands of distinct CDR3 sequences, 46% appearing once. Sequenced: peripheral blood or thyroid tissue (not recorded which). The receptors stem from a woman younger than 30 with Graves' hyperthyroidism. CDR3s include the opening cysteine and the closing phenylalanine or tryptophan. A D gene is named only where the DNA matches it firmly. Only some rows state a clone size, as once, few, many or a class for expanded clones.

cdr3_nt: TGTGCCAGCAGCCAAGATGAATCCGGTAACTATGGCTACACCTTC; cdr3_aa: CASSQDESGNYGYTF; j_call: TRBJ1-2; clone_size: .; v_call: TRBV25-1; d_call: .
cdr3_nt: TGTGCCACCAGTGATACGGGGAGCCGAGGTCAGCCCCAGTACTTC; cdr3_aa: CATSDTGSRGQPQYF; j_call: TRBJ2-5; clone_size: .; v_call: TRBV24-1; d_call: .
cdr3_nt: TGTGCCAGCAGTGAACGAGTGATCTCTGGAAACACCATATATTTT; cdr3_aa: CASSERVISGNTIYF; j_call: TRBJ1-3; clone_size: .; v_call: TRBV25-1; d_call: .
cdr3_nt: TGTGCCAGCAGTGAATGGAGTTGGGGGCCTAACTGGTGGAATCAGCCCCAGCATTTT; cdr3_aa: CASSEWSWGPNWWNQPQHF; j_call: TRBJ1-5; clone_size: many; v_call: TRBV25-1; d_call: .
cdr3_nt: TGTGCCAGTAGTATGGGGGTCGCCAACTATGGCTACACCTTC; cdr3_aa: CASSMGVANYGYTF; j_call: TRBJ1-2; clone_size: .; v_call: TRBV19; d_call: .
cdr3_nt: TGTGCCAGCAGCGTCCGGACACATGTAAGAGAGACCCAGTACTTC; cdr3_aa: CASSVRTHVRETQYF; j_call: TRBJ2-5; clone_size: .; v_call: TRBV9; d_call: .
cdr3_nt: TGTGCCATCAGTGAGTCGAACAGGCCCTATTACGAGCAGTACTTC; cdr3_aa: CAISESNRPYYEQYF; j_call: TRBJ2-7; clone_size: many; v_call: TRBV10-3; d_call: .
cdr3_nt: TGTGCCAGCTCCCCTTTTGCAACTAATGAAAAACTGGTTTTT; cdr3_aa: CASSPFATNEKLVF; j_call: TRBJ1-4; clone_size: once; v_call: TRBV7-2; d_call: .
cdr3_nt: TGTGCCAGCAGTTACGTCGGAGAGACCCAGTACTTC; cdr3_aa: CASSYVGETQYF; j_call: TRBJ2-5; clone_size: many; v_call: TRBV6-2/TRBV6-3; d_call: .
cdr3_nt: TGTGCCACCAGTGATGCTTCACGGGGAGACTTACCCTACGAGCAGTACTTC; cdr3_aa: CATSDASRGDLPYEQYF; j_call: TRBJ2-7; clone_size: .; v_call: TRBV24-1; d_call: .
cdr3_nt: TGTGCCAGCAGTAGGGCAGGGGAAAAGGATCAGCCCCAGCATTTT; cdr3_aa: CASSRAGEKDQPQHF; j_call: TRBJ1-5; clone_size: few; v_call: TRBV12-3/TRBV12-4; d_call: .
cdr3_nt: TGCAGTGCTCAGGGGGCAGGCGAGACCCAGTACTTC; cdr3_aa: CSAQGAGETQYF; j_call: TRBJ2-5; clone_size: .; v_call: TRBV20-1; d_call: TRBD1
cdr3_nt: TGTGCCCACGGAAGGGGGAAGGTGGACACCGGGGAGCTGTTTTTT; cdr3_aa: CAHGRGKVDTGELFF; j_call: TRBJ2-2; clone_size: .; v_call: TRBV10-3; d_call: .
cdr3_nt: TGTGCCATCAGTGACCAGGGGGACGATTCACCCCTCCACTTT; cdr3_aa: CAISDQGDDSPLHF; j_call: TRBJ1-6; clone_size: once; v_call: TRBV10-3; d_call: TRBD1
cdr3_nt: TGCAGTGCTAGGGCAGGGCTCTACGAGCAGTACTTC; cdr3_aa: CSARAGLYEQYF; j_call: TRBJ2-7; clone_size: few; v_call: TRBV20-1; d_call: .
cdr3_nt: TGTGCCAGCAGCCAAGATGGGGGGATAGATCAGCCCCAGCATTTT; cdr3_aa: CASSQDGGIDQPQHF; j_call: TRBJ1-5; clone_size: .; v_call: TRBV2; d_call: .
cdr3_nt: TGTGCCACCACTAGTGAGCAGGGCCTCATTGAGACCCAGTACTTC; cdr3_aa: CATTSEQGLIETQYF; j_call: TRBJ2-5; clone_size: many; v_call: TRBV15; d_call: .
cdr3_nt: TGCGCCAGCAGCCGGGGCTCGCTGGGCTATGGCTACACCTTC; cdr3_aa: CASSRGSLGYGYTF; j_call: TRBJ1-2; clone_size: .; v_call: TRBV4-1; d_call: .
cdr3_nt: TGCGCCAGCAGCTTGTCCCTCACTACTAACTATGGCTACACCTTC; cdr3_aa: CASSLSLTTNYGYTF; j_call: TRBJ1-2; clone_size: .; v_call: TRBV5-1; d_call: .
cdr3_nt: TGTGCCAGCAGCTTAGTGCCAGCCCGATCCTACGTGCAGTACTTC; cdr3_aa: CASSLVPARSYVQYF; j_call: TRBJ2-7; clone_size: .; v_call: TRBV11-1; d_call: .
cdr3_nt: TGCAGTGCTAGAGCGCAGGTTGATAGCAATCAGCCCCAGCATTTT; cdr3_aa: CSARAQVDSNQPQHF; j_call: TRBJ1-5; clone_size: .; v_call: TRBV20-1; d_call: .
cdr3_nt: TGTGCCAGCAGCAGAGCCACAGGGGCGAACTATGGCTACACCTTC; cdr3_aa: CASSRATGANYGYTF; j_call: TRBJ1-2; clone_size: .; v_call: TRBV6-5; d_call: TRBD1
cdr3_nt: TGTGCCAGCAGCTTAGCGGGGGCAGGGGCTAACTATGGCTACACCTTC; cdr3_aa: CASSLAGAGANYGYTF; j_call: TRBJ1-2; clone_size: .; v_call: TRBV7-2; d_call: .
cdr3_nt: TGTGCCAGCATCGAAGGGGGACGCGTCTATGGCTACACCTTC; cdr3_aa: CASIEGGRVYGYTF; j_call: TRBJ1-2; clone_size: .; v_call: TRBV2; d_call: .